This is a list of T cell receptor beta chains from one sample in a study of beta chain features in type 1 diabetes. Here immunoSEQ multiplex PCR was the method, and the copy in TCRdb shows in-frame clones only, minus some. The sample lists some 240,000 clones, about a tenth seen once, with 1% to 1.5% in the top ten. Source material: central memory CD4+ T cells from blood. The receptors originated from a young man in good health. Both conserved end residues are part of each CDR3. Fields, in order: CDR3 length, D gene, clone size, J gene, V gene, CDR3 DNA, CDR3 protein. A D gene is named only where the DNA matches it firmly. The size field is filled for only some rows; it gives once, few, many or a size class.

cdr3_length: 17; d_call: NA; clone_size: few; j_call: TRBJ2-6; v_call: TRBV9; cdr3_nt: TGTGCCAGCAGCGTACCGGGTTCGGGATCTGGGGCCAACGTCCTGACTTTC; cdr3_aa: CASSVPGSGSGANVLTF
cdr3_length: 15; d_call: TRBD2; clone_size: many; j_call: TRBJ2-1; v_call: TRBV27; cdr3_nt: TGTGCCAGCAGGGTCGGGCCTACTAGCGCCAATGAGCAGTTCTTC; cdr3_aa: CASRVGPTSANEQFF
cdr3_length: 14; d_call: NA; clone_size: few; j_call: TRBJ1-5; v_call: TRBV30; cdr3_nt: TGTGCCTGGAGTAAGTTAAGGGGAGGGCAGCCCCAGCATTTT; cdr3_aa: CAWSKLRGGQPQHF
cdr3_length: 12; d_call: NA; clone_size: NA; j_call: TRBJ2-3; v_call: TRBV7-3; cdr3_nt: TGTGCCAGCAGCTTAAGTAAAAATACGCAGTATTTT; cdr3_aa: CASSLSKNTQYF
cdr3_length: 13; d_call: NA; clone_size: NA; j_call: TRBJ2-1; v_call: TRBV7-9; cdr3_nt: TGTGCCAGCAGCTCGGACCGCGTCAATGAGCAGTTCTTC; cdr3_aa: CASSSDRVNEQFF
cdr3_length: 15; d_call: TRBD1; clone_size: few; j_call: TRBJ1-2; v_call: TRBV4-3; cdr3_nt: TGCGCCAGCAGCCAAGCAACCGGGACAGGGACTGGCTACACCTTC; cdr3_aa: CASSQATGTGTGYTF
cdr3_length: 12; d_call: NA; clone_size: few; j_call: TRBJ2-1; v_call: TRBV6-1; cdr3_nt: TGTGCCAGCCGGACTCGCCTCAATGAGCAGTTCTTC; cdr3_aa: CASRTRLNEQFF
cdr3_length: 12; d_call: NA; clone_size: many; j_call: TRBJ2-4; v_call: TRBV4-1; cdr3_nt: TGCGCCAGCAGCCAAGATAGGAACATTCAGTACTTC; cdr3_aa: CASSQDRNIQYF
cdr3_length: 15; d_call: TRBD2; clone_size: NA; j_call: TRBJ2-3; v_call: TRBV6-5; cdr3_nt: TGTGCCAGCAGTCAGACTAGCGGGGCCACAGATACGCAGTATTTT; cdr3_aa: CASSQTSGATDTQYF
cdr3_length: 16; d_call: TRBD1; clone_size: NA; j_call: TRBJ2-3; v_call: TRBV18; cdr3_nt: TGTGCCAGCTCACACGGACAGGGGATTAGCACAGATACGCAGTATTTT; cdr3_aa: CASSHGQGISTDTQYF
cdr3_length: 14; d_call: NA; clone_size: few; j_call: TRBJ1-1; v_call: TRBV2; cdr3_nt: TGTGCCAGCAGTGAACAAGGGAGGAACACTGAAGCTTTCTTT; cdr3_aa: CASSEQGRNTEAFF
cdr3_length: 15; d_call: NA; clone_size: NA; j_call: TRBJ2-1; v_call: TRBV19; cdr3_nt: TGTGCCAGTAGTATCGGGACTGCGTCCTACAATGAGCAGTTCTTC; cdr3_aa: CASSIGTASYNEQFF
cdr3_length: 17; d_call: NA; clone_size: many; j_call: TRBJ2-1; v_call: TRBV4-3; cdr3_nt: TGCGCCAGCAGCCAACAACAGGGAGGATTTGGCTACAATGAGCAGTTCTTC; cdr3_aa: CASSQQQGGFGYNEQFF
cdr3_length: 15; d_call: TRBD1; clone_size: few; j_call: TRBJ1-1; v_call: TRBV30; cdr3_nt: TGTGCCTGGACCCGACAGGGGGCTTTGTACACTGAAGCTTTCTTT; cdr3_aa: CAWTRQGALYTEAFF
cdr3_length: 15; d_call: TRBD2; clone_size: once; j_call: TRBJ2-7; v_call: TRBV28; cdr3_nt: TGTGCCAGCAGTTTTCGTCTAGCGGTCACCTACGAGCAGTACTTC; cdr3_aa: CASSFRLAVTYEQYF
cdr3_length: 19; d_call: NA; clone_size: NA; j_call: TRBJ2-1; v_call: TRBV7-2; cdr3_nt: TGTGCCAGCAGCTCCGAGTTCCAGACAAACTCGCGGGGATACAATGAGCAGTTCTTC; cdr3_aa: CASSSEFQTNSRGYNEQFF
cdr3_length: 13; d_call: NA; clone_size: few; j_call: TRBJ2-4; v_call: TRBV11-1; cdr3_nt: TGTGCCAGCAGCCCTATATCGCCAAACATTCAGTACTTC; cdr3_aa: CASSPISPNIQYF
cdr3_length: 11; d_call: NA; clone_size: NA; j_call: TRBJ2-1; v_call: TRBV19; cdr3_nt: TGTGCCAGTAGTAGTTGGCAGGAGCAGTTCTTC; cdr3_aa: CASSSWQEQFF
cdr3_length: 15; d_call: NA; clone_size: few; j_call: TRBJ1-2; v_call: TRBV27; cdr3_nt: TGTGCCAGCAGCCAAACGGGGCGCCGGGACTATGGCTACACCTTC; cdr3_aa: CASSQTGRRDYGYTF
cdr3_length: 16; d_call: TRBD1; clone_size: few; j_call: TRBJ2-5; v_call: TRBV5-4; cdr3_nt: TGTGCCAGCAGCTTGGAGGTGACAGGGGGCGGTGAGACCCAGTACTTC; cdr3_aa: CASSLEVTGGGETQYF
cdr3_length: 12; d_call: NA; clone_size: many; j_call: TRBJ2-3; v_call: TRBV7-2; cdr3_nt: TGTGCCAGCAGCTTAGGAACAGATACGCAGTATTTT; cdr3_aa: CASSLGTDTQYF
cdr3_length: 13; d_call: NA; clone_size: few; j_call: TRBJ1-1; v_call: TRBV7-2; cdr3_nt: TGTGCCAGCAGCTTAGGAGGAACACTGAAAGCTTTCTTT; cdr3_aa: CASSLGGTLKAFF
cdr3_length: 12; d_call: NA; clone_size: NA; j_call: TRBJ1-2; v_call: TRBV28; cdr3_nt: TGTGCCAGCAGTTTCCGTAACTATGGCTACACCTTC; cdr3_aa: CASSFRNYGYTF
cdr3_length: 15; d_call: NA; clone_size: NA; j_call: TRBJ2-7; v_call: TRBV6-5; cdr3_nt: TGTGCCAGCGCGAGGGGGAGTATTATCTCCTACGAGCAGTACTTC; cdr3_aa: CASARGSIISYEQYF
cdr3_length: 15; d_call: NA; clone_size: NA; j_call: TRBJ1-5; v_call: TRBV4-1; cdr3_nt: TGCGCCAGCAGCCAAGAAACACAGCGAAATCAGCCCCAGCATTTT; cdr3_aa: CASSQETQRNQPQHF
cdr3_length: 15; d_call: TRBD1; clone_size: few; j_call: TRBJ2-3; v_call: TRBV19; cdr3_nt: TGTGCCAGTCACAGACAGGGGGAGGCCACAGATACGCAGTATTTT; cdr3_aa: CASHRQGEATDTQYF
cdr3_length: 14; d_call: NA; clone_size: NA; j_call: TRBJ2-7; v_call: TRBV5-1; cdr3_nt: TGCGCCAGCAGCTTAGGTGACAGCCCATACGAGCAGTACTTC; cdr3_aa: CASSLGDSPYEQYF
cdr3_length: 16; d_call: NA; clone_size: NA; j_call: TRBJ2-4; v_call: TRBV19; cdr3_nt: TGTGCCAGTTCGATCGGGGGCTTTAGGGCCAAAAACATTCAGTACTTC; cdr3_aa: CASSIGGFRAKNIQYF
cdr3_length: 15; d_call: NA; clone_size: NA; j_call: TRBJ2-7; v_call: TRBV14; cdr3_nt: TGTGCCAGCAGCCCCTTTATAGGAAGGCCCTACGAGCAGTACTTC; cdr3_aa: CASSPFIGRPYEQYF
cdr3_length: 16; d_call: TRBD2; clone_size: NA; j_call: TRBJ2-1; v_call: TRBV7-6; cdr3_nt: TGTGCCAGCAGCTTCCTAGCGGACCCACTCTACAATGAGCAGTTCTTC; cdr3_aa: CASSFLADPLYNEQFF
cdr3_length: 14; d_call: NA; clone_size: NA; j_call: TRBJ2-3; v_call: TRBV11-2; cdr3_nt: TGTGCCAGCAGCTTAGCGTCTCTGACAGATACGCAGTATTTT; cdr3_aa: CASSLASLTDTQYF
cdr3_length: 12; d_call: NA; clone_size: NA; j_call: TRBJ1-2; v_call: TRBV29-1; cdr3_nt: TGCAGCGTTGAGAATGGTGCCTATGGCTACACCTTC; cdr3_aa: CSVENGAYGYTF
cdr3_length: 12; d_call: NA; clone_size: many; j_call: TRBJ2-2; v_call: TRBV10-3; cdr3_nt: TGTGCCATCAGTGAAGGGACCGGGGAGCTGTTTTTT; cdr3_aa: CAISEGTGELFF
cdr3_length: 13; d_call: NA; clone_size: once; j_call: TRBJ2-3; v_call: TRBV18; cdr3_nt: TGTGCCAGTTTCCGGTCCTACACAGATACGCAGTATTTT; cdr3_aa: CASFRSYTDTQYF
cdr3_length: 15; d_call: TRBD1; clone_size: few; j_call: TRBJ1-4; v_call: TRBV28; cdr3_nt: TGTGCCAGCAGCCAACCGGGACAGGGCACGGGAAAACTGTTTTTT; cdr3_aa: CASSQPGQGTGKLFF
cdr3_length: 16; d_call: NA; clone_size: NA; j_call: TRBJ2-4; v_call: TRBV29-1; cdr3_nt: TGCAGCGTTGAAGATCAGGGGGGCTCGGCCAAAAACATTCAGTACTTC; cdr3_aa: CSVEDQGGSAKNIQYF
cdr3_length: 13; d_call: NA; clone_size: few; j_call: TRBJ2-5; v_call: TRBV18; cdr3_nt: TGTGCCAGCTCACCAGGGGGAGGAGAGACCCAGTACTTC; cdr3_aa: CASSPGGGETQYF
cdr3_length: 15; d_call: TRBD2; clone_size: many; j_call: TRBJ2-1; v_call: TRBV7-3; cdr3_nt: TGTGCCAGCAGCTTCGATAGCGGGACCTACAATGAGCAGTTCTTC; cdr3_aa: CASSFDSGTYNEQFF
cdr3_length: 16; d_call: NA; clone_size: many; j_call: TRBJ2-2; v_call: TRBV30; cdr3_nt: TGTGCCTGGAGGCCGATTCCGGGCCTCAACGCCGGGGAGCTGTTTTTT; cdr3_aa: CAWRPIPGLNAGELFF
cdr3_length: 13; d_call: NA; clone_size: NA; j_call: TRBJ2-1; v_call: TRBV10-3; cdr3_nt: TGTGCCAGCAGTTACTCCGAATACAATGAGCAGTTCTTC; cdr3_aa: CASSYSEYNEQFF
cdr3_length: 14; d_call: NA; clone_size: few; j_call: TRBJ2-5; v_call: TRBV7-2; cdr3_nt: TGTGCCAGCAGCTCCCTCGGGTACGGAGAGACCCAGTACTTC; cdr3_aa: CASSSLGYGETQYF
cdr3_length: 13; d_call: NA; clone_size: few; j_call: TRBJ2-5; v_call: TRBV5-6; cdr3_nt: TGTGCCAGCAGCTTGGCATCTCAAGAGACCCAGTACTTC; cdr3_aa: CASSLASQETQYF
cdr3_length: 15; d_call: NA; clone_size: NA; j_call: TRBJ1-5; v_call: TRBV19; cdr3_nt: TGTGCCAGTAGTATAGAGGGCAGGGGCAATCAGCCCCAGCATTTT; cdr3_aa: CASSIEGRGNQPQHF
cdr3_length: 15; d_call: NA; clone_size: NA; j_call: TRBJ2-7; v_call: TRBV7-2; cdr3_nt: TGTGCCAGCAGCTTATTCCGGCCAGGGTCATACGAGCAGTACTTC; cdr3_aa: CASSLFRPGSYEQYF
cdr3_length: 14; d_call: TRBD1; clone_size: few; j_call: TRBJ2-7; v_call: TRBV19; cdr3_nt: TGTGCCAGTAGTATCACAGGGGGTTCCAACGAGCAGTACTTC; cdr3_aa: CASSITGGSNEQYF
cdr3_length: 16; d_call: TRBD1; clone_size: few; j_call: TRBJ2-3; v_call: TRBV7-3; cdr3_nt: TGTGCCAGCAGCTTAGCTGGGACAGGGAGTGGAGATACGCAGTATTTT; cdr3_aa: CASSLAGTGSGDTQYF
cdr3_length: 13; d_call: NA; clone_size: few; j_call: TRBJ2-1; v_call: TRBV29-1; cdr3_nt: TGCAGCGACAGAGAGAGCTCCTACAATGAGCAGTTCTTC; cdr3_aa: CSDRESSYNEQFF
cdr3_length: 17; d_call: TRBD2; clone_size: few; j_call: TRBJ2-3; v_call: TRBV5-6; cdr3_nt: TGTGCCAGCAGTCGTAAAGCGGGGGCCCATGTAGCAGATACGCAGTATTTT; cdr3_aa: CASSRKAGAHVADTQYF
cdr3_length: 19; d_call: TRBD2; clone_size: NA; j_call: TRBJ2-4; v_call: TRBV2; cdr3_nt: TGTGCCAGCAGTGAAGAGCGGACTAGCGGGAGACAAGCCAAAAACATTCAGTACTTC; cdr3_aa: CASSEERTSGRQAKNIQYF
cdr3_length: 16; d_call: TRBD2; clone_size: NA; j_call: TRBJ2-3; v_call: TRBV18; cdr3_nt: TGTGCCAGCTCAACGGGACTAGCGGGAGGAACAGATACGCAGTATTTT; cdr3_aa: CASSTGLAGGTDTQYF
cdr3_length: 15; d_call: TRBD1; clone_size: many; j_call: TRBJ2-1; v_call: TRBV30; cdr3_nt: TGTGCCTGGAGCCCCGGACAGGGGGAATACAATGAGCAGTTCTTC; cdr3_aa: CAWSPGQGEYNEQFF
cdr3_length: 14; d_call: NA; clone_size: NA; j_call: TRBJ2-5; v_call: TRBV7-2; cdr3_nt: TGTGCCAGCAGCTTTGGCGTACGTGGGGAGACCCAGTACTTC; cdr3_aa: CASSFGVRGETQYF
cdr3_length: 15; d_call: NA; clone_size: few; j_call: TRBJ2-7; v_call: TRBV30; cdr3_nt: TGTGCCTGGAGTCCTCAGGACGGCGGCTCCTACGAGCAGTACTTC; cdr3_aa: CAWSPQDGGSYEQYF
cdr3_length: 15; d_call: NA; clone_size: few; j_call: TRBJ1-1; v_call: TRBV4-1; cdr3_nt: TGCGCCAGCAGCCAACCCACGACAGGTGGGGCTGAAGCTTTCTTT; cdr3_aa: CASSQPTTGGAEAFF
cdr3_length: 13; d_call: NA; clone_size: few; j_call: TRBJ2-1; v_call: TRBV19; cdr3_nt: TGTGCCAGTAGTATACCCGAGGGTAGGGGGCAGTTCTTC; cdr3_aa: CASSIPEGRGQFF
cdr3_length: 14; d_call: NA; clone_size: once; j_call: TRBJ2-7; v_call: TRBV23-1; cdr3_nt: TGCGCCAGCCCCAACCCACTCTTGAGGTACGAGCAGTACTTC; cdr3_aa: CASPNPLLRYEQYF
cdr3_length: 12; d_call: TRBD1; clone_size: few; j_call: TRBJ1-3; v_call: TRBV30; cdr3_nt: TGTGCCTTAGGACAGGGCGGAAACACCATATATTTT; cdr3_aa: CALGQGGNTIYF
cdr3_length: 16; d_call: TRBD1; clone_size: few; j_call: TRBJ1-2; v_call: TRBV7-2; cdr3_nt: TGTGCCAGCAGCTCCGCCGGGACAGGGGGCGCCTATGGCTACACCTTC; cdr3_aa: CASSSAGTGGAYGYTF
cdr3_length: 15; d_call: NA; clone_size: few; j_call: TRBJ1-1; v_call: TRBV28; cdr3_nt: TGTGCCAGTACCACCTCCGGGGGTATGAACACTGAAGCTTTCTTT; cdr3_aa: CASTTSGGMNTEAFF